The clone carrying this T cell receptor beta chain occurred once. Each patient relapsed following autologous stem cell transplantation, and prior brentuximab vedotin exposure differed. The CD4+ T cells used were purified from thawed PBMCs through magnetic negative selection. TCRdb keeps only in-frame clones here, not all; method: immunoSEQ multiplex PCR. In the table there are fewer than 7,500 clones, 80% of which are singletons. The sample is drawn from a study of PD-1 blockade in classical Hodgkin lymphoma. The clonotype comes from a human donor with classical Hodgkin lymphoma. Material: CD4+ T cells from blood, obtained at baseline.

CDR3 nucleotide sequence: TGCGCCAGCAGCCGAAGTGGGGGTAGCTACGAGCAGTACTTC. Amino acid sequence: CASSRSGGSYEQYF. The gene calls are TRBV5-1 and TRBJ2-7; tentatively, D is TRBD1 or TRBD2 (5 bases each). The germline gives CDR1 SGHRS, CDR2 YFSETQ. The V gene lost 4 bases and the J gene lost 3 bases, with 14 bases spanning the gap. The CDR3 covers 14 residues.